This TCR beta chain stems from a study of blood T cell repertoires in COVID-19. Across the whole study: Researchers got acute and convalescent COVID-19 samples from the United States, Italy and Spain.

CDR1 is MNHEY and CDR2 is SMNVEV in the germline V gene (reference sequence). Trimming cost V 3 bases and J 3 bases, with 15 bases left between them. This CDR3 contains 16 residues. Sequencing was performed with immunoSEQ multiplex PCR; in TCRdb, only in-frame clones are kept and a portion is missing. The data hold over 95,000 clones, with roughly 79% observed a single time. The sequence came from a human donor in a cohort sampled during active COVID-19. The sample consisted of peripheral blood. The chain recombines TRBV27 with TRBJ1-3, with D possibly matching TRBD1 (5 bases). The CDR3, as DNA: TGTGCCAGCAGTTTCTCCCCACGGGGGGATGGAAACACCATATATTTT. As protein: CASSFSPRGDGNTIYF.